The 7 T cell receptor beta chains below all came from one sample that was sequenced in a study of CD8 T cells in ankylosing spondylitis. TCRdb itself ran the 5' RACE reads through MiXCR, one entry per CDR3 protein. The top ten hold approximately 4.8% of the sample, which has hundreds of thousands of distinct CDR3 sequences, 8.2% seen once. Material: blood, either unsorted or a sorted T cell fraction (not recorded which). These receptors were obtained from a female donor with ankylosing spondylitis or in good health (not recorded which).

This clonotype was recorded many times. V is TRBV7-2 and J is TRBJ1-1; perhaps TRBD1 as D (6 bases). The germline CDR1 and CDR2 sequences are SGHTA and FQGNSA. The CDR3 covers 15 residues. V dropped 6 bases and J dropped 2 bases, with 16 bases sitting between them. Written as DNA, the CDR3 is TGTGCCAGCAGTCTCATCCGACAGGCTAACACTGAAGCTTTCTTT. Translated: CASSLIRQANTEAFF.

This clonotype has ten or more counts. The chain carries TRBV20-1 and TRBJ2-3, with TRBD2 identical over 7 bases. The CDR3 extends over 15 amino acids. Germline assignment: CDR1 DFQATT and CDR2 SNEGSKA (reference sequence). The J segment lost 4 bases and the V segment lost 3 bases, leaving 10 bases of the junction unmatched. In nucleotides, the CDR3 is TGCAGTGCTAGTAGTGGGGGGGGGTTCGCAGATACGCAGTATTTT. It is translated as CSASSGGGFADTQYF.

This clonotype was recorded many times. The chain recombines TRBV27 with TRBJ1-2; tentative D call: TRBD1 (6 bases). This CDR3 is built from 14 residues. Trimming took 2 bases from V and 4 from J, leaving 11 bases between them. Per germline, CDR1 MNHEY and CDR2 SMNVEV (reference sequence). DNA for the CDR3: TGTGCCAGCAGTTTAGGCGCGGGGGCCTATGGCTACACCTTC. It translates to CASSLGAGAYGYTF.

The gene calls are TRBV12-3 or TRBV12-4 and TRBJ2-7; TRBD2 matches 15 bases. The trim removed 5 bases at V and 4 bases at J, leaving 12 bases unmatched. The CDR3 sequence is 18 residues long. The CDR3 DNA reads TGTGCCAGCAGTACGGGACTAGCGGGAGGTACTTCTAAGTACGAGCAGTACTTC. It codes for CASSTGLAGGTSKYEQYF.

CDR3 amino acids: CASSLAPGGGYEQYF. The CDR3, as DNA: TGTGCCAGCAGTTTAGCGCCAGGGGGAGGCTACGAGCAGTACTTC. This chain links TRBV12-3 or TRBV12-4 with TRBJ2-7; D might be TRBD1 (7 bases). This CDR3 is built from 15 residues. The ends were cut back, 0 bases at V and 3 bases at J, with 12 bases in the middle.

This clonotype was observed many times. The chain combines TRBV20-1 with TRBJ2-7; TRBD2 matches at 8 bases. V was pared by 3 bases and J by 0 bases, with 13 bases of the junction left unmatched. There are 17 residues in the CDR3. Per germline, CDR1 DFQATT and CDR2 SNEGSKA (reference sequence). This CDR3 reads CSASRTSTRTTSYEQYF. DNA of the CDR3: TGCAGTGCTAGTAGGACTAGCACCCGCACCACCTCCTACGAGCAGTACTTC.

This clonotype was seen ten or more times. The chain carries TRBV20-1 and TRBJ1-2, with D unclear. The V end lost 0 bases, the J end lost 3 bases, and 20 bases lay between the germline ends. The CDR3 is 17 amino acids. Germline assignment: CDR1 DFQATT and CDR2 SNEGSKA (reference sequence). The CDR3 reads CSARDQRRAIGYYGYTF. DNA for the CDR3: TGCAGTGCTAGAGATCAGAGAAGGGCGATTGGCTACTATGGCTACACCTTC.